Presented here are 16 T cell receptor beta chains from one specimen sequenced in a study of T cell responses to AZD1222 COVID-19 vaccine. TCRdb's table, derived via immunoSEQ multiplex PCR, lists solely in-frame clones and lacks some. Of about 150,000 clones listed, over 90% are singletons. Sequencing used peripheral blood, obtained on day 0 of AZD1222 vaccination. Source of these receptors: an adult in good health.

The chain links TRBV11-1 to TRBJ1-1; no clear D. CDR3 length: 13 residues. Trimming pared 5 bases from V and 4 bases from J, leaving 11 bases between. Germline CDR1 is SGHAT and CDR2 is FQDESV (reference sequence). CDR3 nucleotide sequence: TGTGCCAGCAGCGCCTGGTTGGGCACTGAAGCTTTCTTT. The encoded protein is CASSAWLGTEAFF.

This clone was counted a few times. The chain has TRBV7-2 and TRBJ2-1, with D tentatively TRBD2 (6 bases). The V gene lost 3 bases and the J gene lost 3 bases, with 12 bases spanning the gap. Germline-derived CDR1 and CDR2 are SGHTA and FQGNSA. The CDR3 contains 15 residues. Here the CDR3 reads CASSFGLANYNEQFF. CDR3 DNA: TGTGCCAGCAGCTTTGGGCTAGCGAACTACAATGAGCAGTTCTTC.

The CDR3 here is CASSQYRVVETQYF. In DNA form, the CDR3 reads TGTGCCAGCAGCCAATACAGGGTGGTAGAGACCCAGTACTTC. The V and J genes are TRBV14 and TRBJ2-5; TRBD1 might be the D (6 bases). The CDR3 runs to 14 residues. Trimming shortened V by 2 bases and J by 4 bases, and 11 bases separated the two germline ends. Germline-derived CDR1 and CDR2 are SGHDN and FVKESK.

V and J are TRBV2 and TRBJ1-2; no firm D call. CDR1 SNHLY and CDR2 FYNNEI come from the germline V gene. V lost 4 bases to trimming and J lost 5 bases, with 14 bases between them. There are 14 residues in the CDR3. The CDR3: CASSVVAGSYGYTF. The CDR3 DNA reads TGTGCCAGCAGTGTGGTTGCAGGAAGTTATGGCTACACCTTC.

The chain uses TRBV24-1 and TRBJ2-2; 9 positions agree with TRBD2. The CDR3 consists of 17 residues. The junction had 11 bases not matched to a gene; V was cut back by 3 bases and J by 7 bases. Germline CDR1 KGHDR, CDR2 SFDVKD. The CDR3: CATSDASTLSGSGELFF. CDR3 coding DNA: TGTGCCACCAGTGATGCCAGTACCCTTAGCGGGAGCGGGGAGCTGTTTTTT.

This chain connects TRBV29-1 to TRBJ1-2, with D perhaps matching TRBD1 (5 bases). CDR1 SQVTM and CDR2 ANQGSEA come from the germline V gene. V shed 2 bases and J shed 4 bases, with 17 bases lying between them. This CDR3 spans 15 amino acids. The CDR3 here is CSVERGGGKTYGYTF. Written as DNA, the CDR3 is TGCAGCGTTGAACGTGGGGGGGGGAAGACCTATGGCTACACCTTC.

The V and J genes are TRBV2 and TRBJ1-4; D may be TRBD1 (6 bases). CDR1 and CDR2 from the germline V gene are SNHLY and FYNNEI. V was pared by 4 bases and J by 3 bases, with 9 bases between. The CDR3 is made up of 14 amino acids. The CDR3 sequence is CASSGTDSNEKLFF. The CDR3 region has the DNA TGTGCCAGCAGTGGGACAGATTCTAATGAAAAACTGTTTTTT.

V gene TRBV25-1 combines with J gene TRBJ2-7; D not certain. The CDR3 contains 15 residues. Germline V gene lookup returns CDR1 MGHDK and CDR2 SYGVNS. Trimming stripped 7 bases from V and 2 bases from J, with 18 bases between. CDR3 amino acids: CASIADTSLTYEQYF. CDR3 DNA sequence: TGTGCCAGCATAGCTGACACCTCCCTAACCTACGAGCAGTACTTC.

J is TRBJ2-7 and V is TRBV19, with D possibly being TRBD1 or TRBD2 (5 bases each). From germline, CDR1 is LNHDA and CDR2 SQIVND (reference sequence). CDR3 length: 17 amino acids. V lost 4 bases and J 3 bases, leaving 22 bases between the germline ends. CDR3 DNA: TGTGCCAGTAGTACCCTAGGGACGAGAGTAGGAATCTACGAGCAGTACTTC. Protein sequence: CASSTLGTRVGIYEQYF.

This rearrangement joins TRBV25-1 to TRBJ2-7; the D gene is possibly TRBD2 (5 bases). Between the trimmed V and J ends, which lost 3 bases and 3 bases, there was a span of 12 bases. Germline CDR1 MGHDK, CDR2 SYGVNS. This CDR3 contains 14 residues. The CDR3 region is CASSEFGLNYEQYF. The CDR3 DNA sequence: TGTGCCAGCAGTGAGTTCGGACTGAACTACGAGCAGTACTTC.

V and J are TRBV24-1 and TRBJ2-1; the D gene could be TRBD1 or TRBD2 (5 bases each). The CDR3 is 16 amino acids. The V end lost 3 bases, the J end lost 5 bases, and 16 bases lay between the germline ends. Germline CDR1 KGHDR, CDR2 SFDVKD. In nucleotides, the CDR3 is TGTGCCACCAGTGATCGCGGTCTGGGACCCCACAATGAGCAGTTCTTC. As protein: CATSDRGLGPHNEQFF.

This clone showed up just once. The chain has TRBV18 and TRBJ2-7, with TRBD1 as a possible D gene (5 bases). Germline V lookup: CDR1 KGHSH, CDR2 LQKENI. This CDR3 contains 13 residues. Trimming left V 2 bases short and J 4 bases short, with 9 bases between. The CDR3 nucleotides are TGTGCCAGCTCACCAGAGACAGAGTACGAGCAGTACTTC. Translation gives CASSPETEYEQYF.

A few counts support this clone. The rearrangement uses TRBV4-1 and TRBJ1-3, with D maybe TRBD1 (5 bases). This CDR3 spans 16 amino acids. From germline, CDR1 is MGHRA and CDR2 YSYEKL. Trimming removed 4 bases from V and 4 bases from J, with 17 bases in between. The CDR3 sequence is CASSRAGLVSGNTIYF. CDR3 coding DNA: TGCGCCAGCAGCCGAGCAGGGTTGGTCTCCGGAAACACCATATATTTT.

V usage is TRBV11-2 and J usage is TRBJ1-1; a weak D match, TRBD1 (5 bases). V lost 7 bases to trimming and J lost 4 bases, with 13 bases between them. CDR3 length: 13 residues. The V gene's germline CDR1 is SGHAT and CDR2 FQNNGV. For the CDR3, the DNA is TGTGCCAGCACACTCTGGGGGAGCACTGAAGCTTTCTTT. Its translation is CASTLWGSTEAFF.

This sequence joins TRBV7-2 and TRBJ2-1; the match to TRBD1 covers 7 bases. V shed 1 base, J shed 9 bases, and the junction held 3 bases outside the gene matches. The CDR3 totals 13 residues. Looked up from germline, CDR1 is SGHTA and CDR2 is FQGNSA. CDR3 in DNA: TGTGCCAGCAGCTTAGGACAGGGCCCTGAGCAGTTCTTC. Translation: CASSLGQGPEQFF.

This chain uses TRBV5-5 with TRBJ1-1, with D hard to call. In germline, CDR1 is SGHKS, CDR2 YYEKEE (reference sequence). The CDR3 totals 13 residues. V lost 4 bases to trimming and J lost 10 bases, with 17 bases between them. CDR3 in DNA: TGTGCCAGCAGCCTTGTTCCGTTTGTTGCAGCTTTCTTT. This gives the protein CASSLVPFVAAFF. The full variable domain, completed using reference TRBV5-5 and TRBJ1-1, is DAGVTQSPTHLIKTRGQQVTLRCSPISGHKSVSWYQQVLGQGPQFIFQYYEKEERGRGNFPDRFSARQFPNYSSELNVNALLLGDSALYLCASSLVPFVAAFFGQGTRLTVV.